The 9 T cell receptor beta chains given below trace back to one sample, sequenced in a study of blood T cell repertoires in COVID-19. Assay used: immunoSEQ multiplex PCR; TCRdb lists only in-frame clones, some missing. The sample has approximately 190,000 clones, approximately 90% seen once. The sequencing sample was made of peripheral blood. The receptors originated from a man between 65 and 80 years old with active or convalescent COVID-19.

This chain uses TRBV10-3 with TRBJ1-3; the D is unclear. Germline V gives CDR1 ENHRY, CDR2 SYGVKD. The CDR3 loop spans 15 amino acids. V lost 4 bases and J 1 base, leaving 11 bases between the germline ends. The CDR3 coding sequence is TGTGCCATCAGTGGGGCTCATGGGTCTGGAAACACCATATATTTT. It specifies CAISGAHGSGNTIYF.

This chain connects TRBV27 to TRBJ2-5; 11 bases line up with TRBD2. The CDR3 is made up of 14 amino acids. The V and J ends lost 7 bases and 6 bases, in that order; junction bases with no gene match: 7. The germline V gene encodes CDR1 MNHEY and CDR2 SMNVEV (reference sequence). The CDR3 spells CASKLAGGPQTQYF. The CDR3 DNA reads TGTGCCAGCAAGTTAGCGGGGGGGCCGCAGACCCAGTACTTC.

The rearrangement joins TRBV6-6 to TRBJ1-6; possible D gene TRBD1, 5 bases. The V end lost 6 bases, the J end lost 4 bases, and 13 bases lay between the germline ends. There are 15 residues in the CDR3. Germline CDR1 reads MNHNY; CDR2 reads SVGAGI (reference sequence). The CDR3 sequence is CASSPRGTYNSPLHF. DNA of the CDR3: TGTGCCAGCAGCCCTCGGGGGACGTATAATTCACCCCTCCACTTT.

This clone was seen only a few times. The V call is TRBV18, the J call TRBJ1-4; TRBD1 might be the D (6 bases). This CDR3 is built from 20 residues. V gave up 0 bases and J gave up 0 bases, with 20 bases separating them. Germline CDR1 is KGHSH and CDR2 is LQKENI. The CDR3 sequence is CASSPPAGSGELATNEKLFF. CDR3 in DNA: TGTGCCAGCTCACCACCCGCCGGGTCAGGGGAGTTGGCAACTAATGAAAAACTGTTTTTT.

J is TRBJ2-5 and V is TRBV5-4, with 10 bases that match TRBD2. Germline CDR1 is SGHNT and CDR2 is YYREEE (reference sequence). The CDR3 totals 15 residues. The V gene end was trimmed by 2 bases and the J gene end by 3 bases; junction bases not matched to a gene: 4. CDR3 in amino acids: CASSLAGGLEETQYF. The CDR3 bases are TGTGCCAGCAGCTTAGCGGGAGGGCTGGAAGAGACCCAGTACTTC.

This chain links TRBV5-5 with TRBJ1-5, with 9 bases identical to TRBD1. Trimming at V came to 3 bases and at J to 4 bases, leaving 5 bases not matched to a gene. The CDR3 consists of 15 residues. Germline V gene data show CDR1 as SGHKS and CDR2 as YYEKEE (reference sequence). CDR3 residues: CASSWGTGINQPQHF. The CDR3 DNA reads TGTGCCAGCAGCTGGGGGACAGGGATTAATCAGCCCCAGCATTTT.

J is TRBJ2-7 and V is TRBV6-6, with D possibly being TRBD2 (6 bases). The CDR3 is 13 residues long. V lost 6 bases, J lost 3 bases, and 12 bases lay in between. The V gene's germline CDR1 is MNHNY and CDR2 SVGAGI (reference sequence). CDR3 loop: CASSRQEGYEQYF. The DNA of the CDR3 is TGTGCCAGCAGCCGCCAGGAGGGCTACGAGCAGTACTTC.

The gene calls are TRBV7-2 and TRBJ1-4; D may be TRBD1 (5 bases). Trimming removed 3 bases from V and 0 bases from J, with 5 bases in between. This CDR3 region has 14 residues. Germline-derived CDR1 and CDR2 are SGHTA and FQGNSA. The CDR3 loop reads CASSLGPTNEKLFF. CDR3 nucleotide sequence: TGTGCCAGCAGCTTGGGGCCAACTAATGAAAAACTGTTTTTT.

This sequence joins TRBV6-5 and TRBJ2-1, with D tentatively TRBD1 (5 bases). V dropped 7 bases and J dropped 2 bases, with 9 bases sitting between them. Per the germline V gene, CDR1 is MNHEY and CDR2 is SVGAGI. The CDR3 runs to 13 residues. The CDR3 is CASKDTAYNEQFF. CDR3 nucleotides: TGTGCCAGCAAGGACACAGCCTACAATGAGCAGTTCTTC.